The entry that follows covers one T cell receptor (beta chain) sequence. Its specificity is not known. The data were obtained in a study of fetal regulatory T cell absence and autoimmunity. General study findings and limits: Some top pancreas TCR clones were over 90-fold enriched versus cord blood.

The CDR3 length is 14 residues. Deletions cut 6 bases from V and 5 bases from J, with 14 bases between. Sequencing was at survey level. Profiled with immunoSEQ multiplex PCR; TCRdb holds only in-frame clones, not every one. The data hold about 95,000 clones, with about two thirds observed a single time. The sequencing sample was made of pancreas tissue. J is TRBJ1-3 and V is TRBV23-1; perhaps TRBD1 as D (6 bases). TRBV23-1 qualifies as an ORF whose function is uncertain. This receptor was obtained from a male donor with IPEX syndrome. CDR3 sequence: CASSLQGIRNTIYF. DNA of the CDR3: TGCGCCAGCAGCCTACAGGGAATAAGAAACACCATATATTTT.